A selection of T cell receptor beta chains follows, all from one sample in a study of blood T cell repertoires in COVID-19. Clones were read by immunoSEQ multiplex PCR, and TCRdb kept only the in-frame ones, dropping some. Among 130,000 to 150,000 clones listed, roughly 84% were seen once. The sample was peripheral blood. All receptors derive from a woman aged 50 to 60 in a cohort sampled during active or convalescent COVID-19. Each CDR3 is given with its conserved first and last residue. The D gene is left open where the match is weak. Only some rows state a clone size, as once, few, many or a class for expanded clones.

NA | TRBJ1-3 | TRBV13 | once | CASSFLRVGNTIYF | TGTGCCAGCAGCTTTTTGAGGGTTGGAAACACCATATATTTT
TRBD1 | TRBJ1-2 | TRBV4-3 | NA | CASSQQGAGGYTF | TGCGCCAGCAGCCAACAGGGGGCGGGTGGCTACACCTTC
TRBD1 | TRBJ1-2 | TRBV6-5 | few | CASRAGQGYGYTF | TGTGCCAGCAGAGCGGGACAGGGCTATGGCTACACCTTC
TRBD1 | TRBJ1-2 | TRBV6-5 | NA | CASTRTGPSFGYTF | TGTGCCAGCACTCGGACAGGACCTTCTTTTGGCTACACCTTC
NA | TRBJ1-1 | TRBV14 | NA | CASSQGTVNTEAFF | TGTGCCAGCAGCCAAGGGACAGTGAACACTGAAGCTTTCTTT
TRBD1 | TRBJ1-2 | TRBV11-2 | NA | CASSLRDRATEHYGYTF | TGTGCCAGCAGCCTTCGGGACAGGGCTACGGAGCACTATGGCTACACCTTC
NA | TRBJ1-2 | TRBV18 | NA | CASSSSNRANYGYTF | TGTGCCAGCTCATCTTCTAACAGGGCTAACTATGGCTACACCTTC
TRBD1 | TRBJ1-5 | TRBV6-5 | NA | CASSYATGYQPQHF | TGTGCCAGCAGTTACGCGACAGGGTATCAGCCCCAGCATTTT
TRBD2 | TRBJ2-5 | TRBV18 | NA | CASTEQRGETQYF | TGTGCCAGCACCGAACAGCGGGGAGAGACCCAGTACTTC
NA | TRBJ1-1 | TRBV27 | NA | CASSLSYRLRFTEAFF | TGTGCCAGCAGTTTATCCTACAGGCTCAGGTTCACTGAAGCTTTCTTT
NA | TRBJ1-4 | TRBV9 | NA | CASSAGPGTGGEKLFF | TGTGCCAGCAGCGCCGGTCCCGGGACCGGGGGTGAAAAACTGTTTTTT
TRBD2 | TRBJ2-4 | TRBV4-2 | NA | CASSPGLAGGLLAKNIQYF | TGTGCCAGCAGCCCCGGACTAGCGGGGGGACTATTAGCCAAAAACATTCAGTACTTC
NA | TRBJ1-3 | TRBV5-8 | NA | CASSLSWSGNTIYF | TGTGCCAGCAGCCTCAGTTGGTCTGGAAACACCATATATTTT
TRBD1 | TRBJ1-2 | TRBV19 | NA | CASSLEGAWGYTF | TGTGCCAGTAGTTTAGAGGGGGCCTGGGGCTACACCTTC
TRBD1 | TRBJ2-7 | TRBV6-1 | NA | CASSELKQGDPYEQYF | TGTGCCAGCAGTGAACTAAAACAGGGGGACCCCTACGAGCAGTACTTC
NA | TRBJ2-5 | TRBV20-1 | NA | CSASPGLTIGTQYF | TGCAGTGCTAGTCCGGGACTGACGATTGGGACCCAGTACTTC
NA | TRBJ1-6 | TRBV6-5 | NA | CASRNEQTNSPLHF | TGTGCCAGCAGAAATGAACAGACGAATTCACCCCTCCACTTT
NA | TRBJ1-3 | TRBV20-1 | NA | CSASPVTGDSGNTIYF | TGCAGTGCTAGTCCGGTAACCGGGGACTCTGGAAACACCATATATTTT
NA | TRBJ1-1 | TRBV19 | few | CASRFTEGTEAFF | TGTGCCAGTAGGTTTACCGAGGGCACTGAAGCTTTCTTT
TRBD1 | TRBJ2-2 | TRBV5-8 | once | CASSAGTGGTGELFF | TGTGCCAGCAGCGCCGGGACAGGGGGCACCGGGGAGCTGTTTTTT
NA | TRBJ2-2 | TRBV18 | NA | CASSPRRANTGELFF | TGTGCCAGCTCACCAAGGAGGGCGAACACCGGGGAGCTGTTTTTT
NA | TRBJ2-7 | TRBV30 | NA | CAWSVGRQGTYEQYF | TGTGCCTGGAGTGTAGGTCGGCAGGGTACCTACGAGCAGTACTTC
TRBD1 | TRBJ1-1 | TRBV6-5 | NA | CASSRRWDSTEAFF | TGTGCCAGCAGTAGAAGGTGGGACAGCACTGAAGCTTTCTTT
NA | TRBJ1-5 | TRBV12-3/TRBV12-4 | once | CASSGQENGPQHF | TGTGCCAGCAGTGGGCAAGAAAACGGGCCCCAGCATTTT
TRBD2 | TRBJ2-1 | TRBV4-1 | NA | CASSQVTSGFSYNEQFF | TGCGCCAGCAGCCAAGTCACTAGCGGGTTCTCCTACAATGAGCAGTTCTTC
TRBD1 | TRBJ1-1 | TRBV6-5 | many | CASSAPGQGAEAFF | TGTGCCAGCAGCGCACCGGGACAGGGGGCTGAAGCTTTCTTT
TRBD1 | TRBJ1-5 | TRBV19 | few | CASRPGQGALHQPQHF | TGTGCCAGCCGTCCGGGACAGGGGGCGCTTCATCAGCCCCAGCATTTT
TRBD2 | TRBJ2-3 | TRBV19 | NA | CASNHSGGARTDTQYF | TGTGCCAGTAATCATAGCGGGGGGGCCAGGACAGATACGCAGTATTTT
NA | TRBJ1-1 | TRBV7-9 | NA | CASSLGTGRGTEAFF | TGTGCCAGCAGCTTAGGTACCGGACGGGGGACTGAAGCTTTCTTT
TRBD1 | TRBJ1-1 | TRBV24-1 | NA | CATRRQGSTEAFF | TGTGCCACCAGAAGACAGGGATCCACTGAAGCTTTCTTT
NA | TRBJ1-5 | TRBV4-1 | NA | CASSLLVVNQPQHF | TGCGCCAGCAGCCTACTGGTGGTAAATCAGCCCCAGCATTTT
TRBD2 | TRBJ2-1 | TRBV7-3 | NA | CASSQTSGGGNEQFF | TGTGCCAGCAGCCAAACTAGCGGGGGCGGCAATGAGCAGTTCTTC
NA | TRBJ1-1 | TRBV12-3/TRBV12-4 | NA | CASSLSWNTEAFF | TGTGCCAGCAGTTTATCTTGGAACACTGAAGCTTTCTTT
TRBD1 | TRBJ1-5 | TRBV19 | NA | CASSPGQGGPQPQHF | TGTGCCAGTAGTCCCGGTCAGGGGGGCCCTCAGCCCCAGCATTTT
NA | TRBJ1-5 | TRBV30 | NA | CAWRHGGRSQPQHF | TGTGCCTGGAGGCACGGGGGTAGAAGTCAGCCCCAGCATTTT
TRBD2 | TRBJ2-7 | TRBV9 | few | CASSVTSGGSYEQYF | TGTGCCAGCAGCGTGACTAGCGGGGGCTCCTACGAGCAGTACTTC
NA | TRBJ1-2 | TRBV6-1 | NA | CASRRNTRGIYGYTF | TGTGCCAGCAGAAGAAACACGAGGGGGATCTATGGCTACACCTTC
TRBD1 | TRBJ2-7 | TRBV7-9 | NA | CASSKSGTGYEQYF | TGTGCCAGCAGCAAATCCGGGACAGGGTACGAGCAGTACTTC
TRBD2 | TRBJ2-4 | TRBV6-5 | NA | CASTPVGTSGAAQYF | TGTGCCAGCACCCCCGTGGGGACTAGCGGGGCGGCACAGTACTTC
NA | TRBJ1-1 | TRBV30 | NA | CACQGYNTEAFF | TGTGCCTGTCAGGGGTATAACACTGAAGCTTTCTTT
TRBD1 | TRBJ1-1 | TRBV7-2 | NA | CASRQGWRGRDTEAFF | TGTGCCAGCAGACAAGGTTGGAGGGGGCGGGACACTGAAGCTTTCTTT
NA | TRBJ1-3 | TRBV9 | few | CASSAQGSGNTIYF | TGTGCCAGCAGCGCACAGGGCTCTGGAAACACCATATATTTT
TRBD1 | TRBJ1-6 | TRBV19 | few | CASTQRGQRLSSPLHF | TGTGCCAGTACCCAAAGGGGGCAGCGGCTGAGTTCACCCCTCCACTTT
NA | TRBJ1-5 | TRBV5-8 | NA | CASSSGQILNQPQHF | TGTGCCAGCAGCAGCGGACAGATCCTCAATCAGCCCCAGCATTTT
TRBD2 | TRBJ2-1 | TRBV15 | NA | CATSRRGLAPYNEQFF | TGTGCCACCAGCAGGAGGGGACTAGCGCCCTACAATGAGCAGTTCTTC
NA | TRBJ1-1 | TRBV2 | few | CASTRGGATRTEAFF | TGTGCCAGCACTCGGGGAGGGGCAACGAGGACTGAAGCTTTCTTT
TRBD1 | TRBJ1-2 | TRBV7-9 | NA | CASHLGDRGDGYTF | TGTGCCAGCCATCTCGGGGACAGGGGGGATGGCTACACCTTC
TRBD1 | TRBJ1-1 | TRBV5-1 | once | CASSPDRGILGTEAFF | TGCGCCAGCAGCCCCGACAGGGGGATATTAGGCACTGAAGCTTTCTTT
NA | TRBJ2-5 | TRBV3-1/TRBV3-2 | NA | CASSQGGKRETQYF | TGTGCCAGCAGCCAAGGGGGTAAGCGGGAGACCCAGTACTTC
NA | TRBJ2-7 | TRBV6-5 | NA | CASTDGILPTYEQYF | TGTGCCAGCACCGACGGGATCCTGCCTACCTACGAGCAGTACTTC
NA | TRBJ2-1 | TRBV5-1 | NA | CASSLMSSYNEQFF | TGCGCCAGCAGCTTAATGAGCTCCTACAATGAGCAGTTCTTC
NA | TRBJ1-3 | TRBV19 | NA | CASSMVRGNTIYF | TGTGCCAGTAGTATGGTCAGGGGAAACACCATATATTTT
NA | TRBJ1-2 | TRBV4-1 | NA | CASSPFDTAGGYTF | TGCGCCAGCAGCCCCTTTGACACGGCGGGGGGCTACACCTTC